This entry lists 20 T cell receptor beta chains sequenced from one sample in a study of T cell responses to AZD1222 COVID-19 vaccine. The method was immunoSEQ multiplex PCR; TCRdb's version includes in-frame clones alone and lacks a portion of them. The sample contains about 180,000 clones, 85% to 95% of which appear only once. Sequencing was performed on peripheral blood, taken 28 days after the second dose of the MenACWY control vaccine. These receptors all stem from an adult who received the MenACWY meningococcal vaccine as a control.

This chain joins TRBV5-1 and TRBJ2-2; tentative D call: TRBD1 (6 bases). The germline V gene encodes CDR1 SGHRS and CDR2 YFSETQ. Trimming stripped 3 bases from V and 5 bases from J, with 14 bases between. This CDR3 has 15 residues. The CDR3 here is CASSYSTGSTGELFF. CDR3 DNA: TGCGCCAGCAGCTACTCGACAGGAAGTACCGGGGAGCTGTTTTTT. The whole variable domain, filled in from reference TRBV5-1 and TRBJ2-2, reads KAGVTQTPRYLIKTRGQQVTLSCSPISGHRSVSWYQQTPGQGLQFLFEYFSETQRNKGNFPGRFSGRQFSNSRSEMNVSTLELGDSALYLCASSYSTGSTGELFFGEGSRLTVL.

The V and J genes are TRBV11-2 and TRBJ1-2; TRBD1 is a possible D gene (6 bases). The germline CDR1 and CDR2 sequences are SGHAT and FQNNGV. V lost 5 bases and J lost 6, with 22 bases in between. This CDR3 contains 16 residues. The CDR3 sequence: CASSLSQGPITNGYTF. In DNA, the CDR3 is TGTGCCAGCAGCCTCTCACAGGGACCTATAACGAATGGCTACACCTTC.

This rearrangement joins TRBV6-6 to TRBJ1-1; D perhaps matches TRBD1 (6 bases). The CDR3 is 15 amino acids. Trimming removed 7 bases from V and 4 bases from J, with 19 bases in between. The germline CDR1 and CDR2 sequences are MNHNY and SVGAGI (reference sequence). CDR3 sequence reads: CASTQNRERSTEAFF. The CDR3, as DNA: TGTGCCAGCACTCAAAACAGGGAAAGGAGCACTGAAGCTTTCTTT.

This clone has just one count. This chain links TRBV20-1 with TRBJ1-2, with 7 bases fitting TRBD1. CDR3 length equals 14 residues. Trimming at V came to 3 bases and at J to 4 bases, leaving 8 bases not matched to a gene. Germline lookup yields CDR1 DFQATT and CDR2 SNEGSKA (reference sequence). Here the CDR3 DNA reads TGCAGTGCTAGTAGGCAGGGGGTTGCCTATGGCTACACCTTC. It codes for CSASRQGVAYGYTF.

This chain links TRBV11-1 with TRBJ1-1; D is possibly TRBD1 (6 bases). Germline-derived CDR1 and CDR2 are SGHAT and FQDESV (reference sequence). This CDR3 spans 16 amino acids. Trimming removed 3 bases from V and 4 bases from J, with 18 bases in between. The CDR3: CASSFQGFGIGTEAFF. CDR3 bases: TGTGCCAGCAGCTTTCAGGGGTTTGGAATTGGCACTGAAGCTTTCTTT.

CDR3 nucleotides: TGTGCCAGCAAAGCATGGGACACGGACACCGGGGAGCTGTTTTTT. Protein: CASKAWDTDTGELFF. This chain links TRBV2 with TRBJ2-2, with D perhaps TRBD1 (6 bases). The CDR3 sequence is 15 residues long. The V gene's germline CDR1 is SNHLY and CDR2 FYNNEI. Trimming shortened V by 7 bases and J by 3 bases, and 15 bases separated the two germline ends.

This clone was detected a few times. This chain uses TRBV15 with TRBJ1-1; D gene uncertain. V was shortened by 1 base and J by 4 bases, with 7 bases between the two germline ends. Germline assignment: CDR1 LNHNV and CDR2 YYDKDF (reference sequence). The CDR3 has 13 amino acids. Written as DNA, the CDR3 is TGTGCCACCAGCAGAGGAACCAGCACTGAAGCTTTCTTT. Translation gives CATSRGTSTEAFF.

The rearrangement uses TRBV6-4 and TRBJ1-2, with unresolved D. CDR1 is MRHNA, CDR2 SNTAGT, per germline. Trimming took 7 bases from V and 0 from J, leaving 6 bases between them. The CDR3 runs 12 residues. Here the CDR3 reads CASMGTNYGYTF. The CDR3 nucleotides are TGTGCCAGCATGGGGACTAACTATGGCTACACCTTC.

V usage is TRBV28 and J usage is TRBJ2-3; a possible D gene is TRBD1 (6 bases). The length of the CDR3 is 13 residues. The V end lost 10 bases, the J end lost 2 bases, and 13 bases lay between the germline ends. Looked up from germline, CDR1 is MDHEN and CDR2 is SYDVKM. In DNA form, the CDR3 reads TGTGCCACCGGGGTGGGGGCCACAGATACGCAGTATTTT. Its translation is CATGVGATDTQYF. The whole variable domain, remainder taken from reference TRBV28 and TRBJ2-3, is DVKVTQSSRYLVKRTGEKVFLECVQDMDHENMFWYRQDPGLGLRLIYFSYDVKMKEKGDIPEGYSVSREKKERFSLILESASTNQTSMYLCATGVGATDTQYFGPGTRLTVL.

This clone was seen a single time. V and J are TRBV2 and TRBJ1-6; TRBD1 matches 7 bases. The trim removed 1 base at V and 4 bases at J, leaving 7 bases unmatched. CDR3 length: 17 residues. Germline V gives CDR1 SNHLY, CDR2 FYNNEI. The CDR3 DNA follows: TGTGCCAGCAGTGAAGTCCAGGGGGTTTTGTATAATTCACCCCTCCACTTT. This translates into CASSEVQGVLYNSPLHF.

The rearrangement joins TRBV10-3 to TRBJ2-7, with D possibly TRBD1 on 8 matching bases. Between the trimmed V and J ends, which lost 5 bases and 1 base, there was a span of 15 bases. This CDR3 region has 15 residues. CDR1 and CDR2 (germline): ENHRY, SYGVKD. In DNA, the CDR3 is TGTGCCATCAGTCGAGGACAGGGAGGGTCCTACGAGCAGTACTTC. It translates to CAISRGQGGSYEQYF.

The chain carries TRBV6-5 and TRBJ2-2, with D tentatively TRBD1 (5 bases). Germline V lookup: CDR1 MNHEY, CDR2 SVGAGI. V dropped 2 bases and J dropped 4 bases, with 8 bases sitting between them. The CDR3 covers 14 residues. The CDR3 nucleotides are TGTGCCAGCAGTTACGACAGATCCACCGGGGAGCTGTTTTTT. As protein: CASSYDRSTGELFF.

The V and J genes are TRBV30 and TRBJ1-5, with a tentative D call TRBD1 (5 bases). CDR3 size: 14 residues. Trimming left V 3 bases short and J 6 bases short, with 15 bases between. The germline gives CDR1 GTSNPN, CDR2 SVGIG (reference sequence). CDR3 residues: CAWRLSSGVQPQHF. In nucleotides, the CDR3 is TGTGCCTGGAGGTTATCCTCGGGGGTTCAGCCCCAGCATTTT.

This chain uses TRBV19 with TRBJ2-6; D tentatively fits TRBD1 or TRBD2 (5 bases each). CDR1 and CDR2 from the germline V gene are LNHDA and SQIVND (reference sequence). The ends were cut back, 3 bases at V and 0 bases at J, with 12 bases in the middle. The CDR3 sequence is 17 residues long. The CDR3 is CASSIGGVSSGANVLTF. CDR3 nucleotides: TGTGCCAGTAGTATTGGGGGAGTGAGCTCTGGGGCCAACGTCCTGACTTTC.

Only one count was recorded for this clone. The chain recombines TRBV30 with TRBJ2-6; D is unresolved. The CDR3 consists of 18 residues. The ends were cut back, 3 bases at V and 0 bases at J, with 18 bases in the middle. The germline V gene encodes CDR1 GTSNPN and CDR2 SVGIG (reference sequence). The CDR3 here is CAWSADFQKHSGANVLTF. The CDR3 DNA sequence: TGTGCCTGGAGCGCCGATTTCCAGAAGCACTCTGGGGCCAACGTCCTGACTTTC.

CDR3: CASSPIRGPGYGYTF. In DNA, the CDR3 is TGCGCCAGCAGCCCTATCAGGGGGCCGGGCTATGGCTACACCTTC. The V call is TRBV4-1, the J call TRBJ1-2; 8 bases align to TRBD1. There are 15 residues in the CDR3. Germline V lookup: CDR1 MGHRA, CDR2 YSYEKL. J was trimmed by 4 bases and V by 4 bases; bases with no gene match: 8.

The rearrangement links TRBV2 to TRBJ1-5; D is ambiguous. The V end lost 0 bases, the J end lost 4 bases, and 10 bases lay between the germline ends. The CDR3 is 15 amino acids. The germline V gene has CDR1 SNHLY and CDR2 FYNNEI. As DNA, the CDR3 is TGTGCCAGCAGTGAAGCGCTTCGAGTAAATCAGCCCCAGCATTTT. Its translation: CASSEALRVNQPQHF.

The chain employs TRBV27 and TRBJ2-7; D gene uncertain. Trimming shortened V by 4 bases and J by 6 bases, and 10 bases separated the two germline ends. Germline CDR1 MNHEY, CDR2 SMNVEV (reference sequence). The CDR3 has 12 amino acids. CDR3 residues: CASSWGFGEQYF. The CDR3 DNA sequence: TGTGCCAGCAGTTGGGGTTTTGGCGAGCAGTACTTC.

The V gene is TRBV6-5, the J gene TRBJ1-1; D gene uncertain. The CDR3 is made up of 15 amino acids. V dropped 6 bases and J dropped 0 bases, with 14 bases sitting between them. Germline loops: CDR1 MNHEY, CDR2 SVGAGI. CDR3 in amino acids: CASSRGLGMNTEAFF. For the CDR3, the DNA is TGTGCCAGCAGCCGCGGATTGGGTATGAACACTGAAGCTTTCTTT.

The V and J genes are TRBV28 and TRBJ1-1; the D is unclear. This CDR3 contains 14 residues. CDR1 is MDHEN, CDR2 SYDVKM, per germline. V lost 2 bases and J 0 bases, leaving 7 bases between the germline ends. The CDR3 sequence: CASSLRVMNTEAFF. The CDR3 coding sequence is TGTGCCAGCAGTTTAAGGGTTATGAACACTGAAGCTTTCTTT.